A single sample is the source of the 31 T cell receptor beta chains below, sequenced in a study of cytomegalovirus exposure and HLA in healthy donors. It was with 60 Vbeta and 13 Jbeta primers that the PCR ran. Sequencing used immunoSEQ multiplex PCR; TCRdb keeps in-frame clones, though not all of them. Of 110,000 to 150,000 clones in the sample, roughly three quarters were seen once. The material sequenced was PBMCs. These receptors were collected from a woman between 45 and 60 years old in good health and CMV-seronegative.

The chain recombines TRBV19 with TRBJ1-2; TRBD1 matches at 8 bases. The V and J ends lost 4 bases and 0 bases, in that order; junction bases with no gene match: 4. Per germline, CDR1 LNHDA and CDR2 SQIVND (reference sequence). The CDR3 extends over 15 amino acids. The CDR3 sequence is CASSSGTGANYGYTF. The CDR3 coding sequence is TGTGCCAGTAGTAGCGGGACAGGCGCTAACTATGGCTACACCTTC.

This clone is a singleton in its sample. The chain joins TRBV7-9 to TRBJ2-1, with 7 bases matching TRBD2. Germline trimming cut 3 bases from V and 9 bases from J; bases unmatched to any gene: 11. Germline CDR1 is SEHNR and CDR2 is FQNEAQ (reference sequence). The CDR3 covers 15 residues. CDR3 sequence: CASSLILQRGGEQFF. The DNA for the CDR3 is TGTGCCAGCAGCTTGATCCTACAGCGGGGAGGTGAGCAGTTCTTC. The full variable domain, its missing parts supplied by reference TRBV7-9 and TRBJ2-1, is DTGVSQNPRHKITKRGQNVTFRCDPISEHNRLYWYRQTLGQGPEFLTYFQNEAQLEKSRLLSDRFSAERPKGSFSTLEIQRTEQGDSAMYLCASSLILQRGGEQFFGPGTRLTVL.

The chain employs TRBV2 and TRBJ1-2; D perhaps matches TRBD1 (5 bases). The CDR3 consists of 14 residues. CDR1 is SNHLY and CDR2 is FYNNEI in the germline V gene. Trimming cost V 4 bases and J 8 bases, with 17 bases left between them. This CDR3 is CASSATRGGRGYTF. CDR3 coding DNA: TGTGCCAGCAGTGCGACGAGGGGAGGGCGGGGCTACACCTTC.

V gene TRBV30 combines with J gene TRBJ1-1; D remains unclear. V lost 5 bases to trimming and J lost 7 bases, with 14 bases between them. The CDR3 is 12 amino acids. Germline CDR1 is GTSNPN and CDR2 is SVGIG (reference sequence). The CDR3 spells CAWAQTSSEAFF. CDR3 DNA sequence: TGTGCCTGGGCTCAAACCTCTAGTGAAGCTTTCTTT.

The V gene is TRBV7-8, the J gene TRBJ1-2, with D possibly being TRBD1 (5 bases). Germline CDR1 and CDR2: SGHVS and FQNEAQ. The CDR3 is 16 residues long. V was trimmed by 3 bases and J by 4 bases, leaving 18 bases between them. CDR3 DNA sequence: TGTGCCAGCAGCTTTAGGGCAGAGGCAGGGATCTATGGCTACACCTTC. Protein product: CASSFRAEAGIYGYTF. The complete variable domain, with remaining parts taken from reference TRBV7-8 and TRBJ1-2, reads GAGVSQSPRYKVAKRGQDVALRCDPISGHVSLFWYQQALGQGPEFLTYFQNEAQLDKSGLPSDRFFAERPEGSVSTLKIQRTQQEDSAVYLCASSFRAEAGIYGYTFGSGTRLTVV.

The rearrangement joins TRBV13 to TRBJ1-1, with a possible D match to TRBD1 (5 bases). Trimming cost V 2 bases and J 8 bases, with 6 bases left between them. This CDR3 spans 11 amino acids. Looked up from germline, CDR1 is PRHDT and CDR2 is FYEKMQ (reference sequence). The CDR3 loop is CASSLRTEAFF. CDR3 bases: TGTGCCAGCAGCTTACGGACAGAAGCTTTCTTT.

The chain has TRBV9 and TRBJ2-5, with TRBD2 matching 12 bases. Germline CDR1 reads SGDLS; CDR2 reads YYNGEE. The trim removed 0 bases at V and 4 bases at J, leaving 4 bases unmatched. The CDR3 has 16 residues. CDR3 loop: CASSVGASGGVETQYF. The CDR3 DNA sequence: TGTGCCAGCAGCGTAGGGGCTAGCGGGGGGGTAGAGACCCAGTACTTC.

This chain links TRBV7-2 with TRBJ2-1; TRBD1 might be the D (6 bases). The CDR3 loop spans 15 amino acids. Trimming cost V 6 bases and J 8 bases, with 20 bases left between them. The germline V gene has CDR1 SGHTA and CDR2 FQGNSA. The CDR3 nucleotides are TGTGCCAGCAGTTTGACAGGCCAAAGAGGAGATGAGCAGTTCTTC. Its protein is CASSLTGQRGDEQFF.

The rearrangement joins TRBV6-5 to TRBJ2-1, with a tentative D call TRBD1 (5 bases). Per the germline V gene, CDR1 is MNHEY and CDR2 is SVGAGI. Trimming pared 6 bases from V and 6 bases from J, leaving 6 bases between. CDR3 length: 11 amino acids. CDR3 nucleotide sequence: TGTGCCAGCAGAGGGGTCAATGAGCAGTTCTTC. Its protein is CASRGVNEQFF.

This clone was counted between two and nine times. The CDR3, as DNA: TGTGCCAGCAGGCCGACCCGCACGGGGGGGGTGGATACGCAGTATTTT. Translation gives CASRPTRTGGVDTQYF. The chain recombines TRBV5-5 with TRBJ2-3; 8 bases agree with TRBD2. Germline CDR1 and CDR2: SGHKS and YYEKEE (reference sequence). The V and J ends lost 5 bases and 6 bases, in that order; junction bases with no gene match: 14. The CDR3 totals 16 residues.

The chain employs TRBV7-9 and TRBJ2-1; possibly TRBD2 for D (5 bases). Germline-derived CDR1 and CDR2 are SEHNR and FQNEAQ (reference sequence). V was pared by 4 bases and J by 3 bases, with 13 bases between. The CDR3 extends over 15 amino acids. The DNA for the CDR3 is TGTGCCAGCAGCTCAACGACTATACTCTACAATGAGCAGTTCTTC. Translation: CASSSTTILYNEQFF.

The genes are TRBV19 and TRBJ2-5, with a possible D match to TRBD1 (5 bases). The germline V and J ends were trimmed by 0 bases and 5 bases, with 10 bases remaining between them. This CDR3 has 14 residues. Germline V lookup: CDR1 LNHDA, CDR2 SQIVND (reference sequence). In nucleotides, the CDR3 is TGTGCCAGTAGTATAGATTGGGGCCAGGAGACCCAGTACTTC. Its translation: CASSIDWGQETQYF.

This chain connects TRBV7-2 to TRBJ1-1, with D perhaps TRBD1 (6 bases). The V end lost 2 bases, the J end lost 7 bases, and 11 bases lay between the germline ends. This CDR3 is 13 amino acids long. The V gene's germline CDR1 is SGHTA and CDR2 FQGNSA. The DNA of the CDR3 is TGTGCCAGCAGCTTATACAGGGAAAGTGAAGCTTTCTTT. The encoded protein is CASSLYRESEAFF.

The chain carries TRBV23-1 and TRBJ2-7, with 9 positions matching TRBD1. TRBV23-1 is treated as an ORF (open reading frame) with a function not yet certain. The CDR3 totals 15 residues. Trimming cost V 0 bases and J 5 bases; bases outside gene matches: 5. CDR3 bases: TGCGCCAGCAGTCAATCGCCACAGGGGGCAGACGAGCAGTACTTC. It encodes CASSQSPQGADEQYF.

The rearrangement joins TRBV7-2 to TRBJ2-2; 10 bases are shared with TRBD2. Germline V lookup: CDR1 SGHTA, CDR2 FQGNSA. The trim removed 0 bases at V and 5 bases at J, leaving 9 bases unmatched. CDR3 length: 18 amino acids. CDR3 sequence reads: CASSLAGTSGDGTGELFF. In DNA form, the CDR3 reads TGTGCCAGCAGCTTAGCGGGAACTAGCGGGGATGGGACCGGGGAGCTGTTTTTT.

V usage is TRBV5-1 and J usage is TRBJ2-3; 10 bases are a match to TRBD2. There are 15 residues in the CDR3. Germline V CDR1 and CDR2: SGHRS, YFSETQ. Trimming at V came to 3 bases and at J to 4 bases, leaving 5 bases not matched to a gene. The DNA of the CDR3 is TGCGCCAGCAGCTGGGAGCGGGGGGGGGCAGATACGCAGTATTTT. Translated, it gives CASSWERGGADTQYF. Full variable domain (remainder filled in from reference TRBV5-1 and TRBJ2-3): KAGVTQTPRYLIKTRGQQVTLSCSPISGHRSVSWYQQTPGQGLQFLFEYFSETQRNKGNFPGRFSGRQFSNSRSEMNVSTLELGDSALYLCASSWERGGADTQYFGPGTRLTVL.

The CDR3 bases are TGTGCCAGTAGTATTCAGGGGGCTGGAGGGGAGACCCAGTACTTC. This gives the protein CASSIQGAGGETQYF. V and J are TRBV19 and TRBJ2-5, with 8 bases identical to TRBD1. This CDR3 spans 15 amino acids. Germline V gene data show CDR1 as LNHDA and CDR2 as SQIVND (reference sequence). The J segment lost 5 bases and the V segment lost 3 bases, leaving 8 bases of the junction unmatched.

The chain links TRBV4-2 to TRBJ2-7, with a possible D match to TRBD2 (6 bases). Germline V CDR1 and CDR2: LGHNA, YNFKEQ. The CDR3 contains 14 residues. V was pared by 3 bases and J by 2 bases, with 11 bases between. In DNA, the CDR3 is TGTGCCAGCAGCCAGGCCCGGGGGACCTACGAGCAGTACTTC. As protein: CASSQARGTYEQYF.

The genes are TRBV4-2 and TRBJ2-7; TRBD1 agrees at 7 bases. The length of the CDR3 is 14 residues. Germline V gene lookup returns CDR1 LGHNA and CDR2 YNFKEQ. J gave up 1 base and V 5 bases, and 5 bases lay outside the gene matches. The CDR3 DNA sequence: TGTGCCAGCAGCGCACCGGGACAGTCCTACGAGCAGTACTTC. This gives the protein CASSAPGQSYEQYF.

The V gene is TRBV4-3, the J gene TRBJ2-3; 10 bases are shared with TRBD2. CDR1 is LGHNA, CDR2 YSLEER, per germline. Trimming took 0 bases from V and 6 from J; bases not matched to a gene: 9. The CDR3 is 17 amino acids. The CDR3 DNA sequence: TGCGCCAGCAGCCAAGATAGCGGGGGGCCCTCGACGGATACGCAGTATTTT. Translated, it gives CASSQDSGGPSTDTQYF.

This clone was found once. V and J are TRBV4-1 and TRBJ2-3, with D perhaps matching TRBD1 (5 bases). V lost 4 bases to trimming and J lost 8 bases, with 7 bases between them. The CDR3 has 11 residues. Germline V CDR1 and CDR2: MGHRA, YSYEKL. CDR3: CASSRGGTQYF. CDR3 DNA sequence: TGCGCCAGCAGCCGGGGCGGTACGCAGTATTTT.

V gene TRBV1 combines with J gene TRBJ2-7; TRBD1 reflects the table's D call only, with no check against the DNA. TRBV1 is reported as a pseudogene. This CDR3 has 14 residues. The DNA for the CDR3 is TGCACCAGCAGCCGACAGGGAACTCCCCACGAGCAGTACTTC. Its protein product is CTSSRQGTPHEQYF.

V and J are TRBV11-3 and TRBJ2-3; D ambiguous. In germline, CDR1 is SGHNT, CDR2 YENEEA. The CDR3 length is 13 residues. Trimming left V 2 bases short and J 0 bases short, with 3 bases between. The CDR3 is CASSLLSTDTQYF. DNA for the CDR3: TGTGCCAGCAGCTTACTTAGCACAGATACGCAGTATTTT.

The chain's CDR3 is CASSLYPGLETQYF. CDR3 bases: TGCGCCAGCAGCTTGTATCCAGGATTAGAGACCCAGTACTTC. The chain couples TRBV5-1 to TRBJ2-5; D gene uncertain. Trimming removed 1 base at V and 4 bases at J, with 11 bases between. This CDR3 has 14 amino acids. CDR1 SGHRS and CDR2 YFSETQ come from the germline V gene.

Remarks on this clone: The sample contains more than one DNA sequence encoding this CDR3. This chain uses TRBV19 with TRBJ2-7, with 10 nucleotides matching TRBD1. With 3 bases clipped from V and 4 bases from J, the junction kept 3 bases outside the gene matches. There are 14 residues in the CDR3. Germline V lookup: CDR1 LNHDA, CDR2 SQIVND (reference sequence). CDR3 region: CASSIRDRGYEQYF. The CDR3 nucleotides are TGTGCCAGTAGTATTCGGGACAGGGGTTACGAGCAGTACTTC.

The chain couples TRBV6-5 to TRBJ2-5; 8 bases are shared with TRBD2. Near its end, the DNA agrees better with TRBJ2-7, so the J call may be wrong. Germline-derived CDR1 and CDR2 are MNHEY and SVGAGI. The CDR3 has 12 residues. CDR3 amino acids: CASLRGGTEQYF. CDR3 coding DNA: TGTGCCAGCCTCCGGGGGGGGACCGAGCAGTACTTC.

J is TRBJ1-2 and V is TRBV5-6; 8 positions agree with TRBD1. V was clipped by 3 bases and J by 2 bases; unmatched bases: 12. The CDR3 consists of 17 residues. Germline-derived CDR1 and CDR2 are SGHDT and YYEEEE. CDR3 in DNA: TGTGCCAGCAGCTCTGGACAGGGCATCAGGCTAAACTATGGCTACACCTTC. Its translation: CASSSGQGIRLNYGYTF.

This clone has just a few counts. This chain connects TRBV4-2 to TRBJ1-1, with a weak D call TRBD1 (6 bases). The CDR3 consists of 17 residues. Germline CDR1 LGHNA, CDR2 YNFKEQ. V was shortened by 0 bases and J by 2 bases, with 16 bases between the two germline ends. The CDR3: CASSQEGVGQVNTEAFF. The CDR3 coding sequence is TGTGCCAGCAGCCAAGAAGGCGTGGGACAAGTTAACACTGAAGCTTTCTTT.

This clone was recorded a few times. The chain carries TRBV9 and TRBJ2-5, with 8 nucleotides matching TRBD2. V lost 0 bases, J lost 2 bases, and 12 bases stayed unmatched. Germline-derived CDR1 and CDR2 are SGDLS and YYNGEE. The CDR3 sequence is 18 residues long. CDR3 in DNA: TGTGCCAGCAGCGTAGGAGGTATTAGCGGGGTAGGGCAAGAGACCCAGTACTTC. Its translation is CASSVGGISGVGQETQYF.

The V and J genes are TRBV7-2 and TRBJ1-4, with 7 bases fitting TRBD1. The germline gives CDR1 SGHTA, CDR2 FQGNSA. Trimming removed 3 bases from V and 2 bases from J; junction bases left unmatched: 0. This CDR3 contains 14 residues. CDR3 sequence (DNA): TGTGCCAGCAGCTTCAGGGGGACTAATGAAAAACTGTTTTTT. It translates to CASSFRGTNEKLFF.

The sample holds one count of this clone. V gene TRBV9 combines with J gene TRBJ2-1, with D possibly TRBD2 on 6 matching bases. This CDR3 is 13 amino acids long. Germline V gene sequence: CDR1 SGDLS, CDR2 YYNGEE. V lost 4 bases, J lost 13 bases, and 18 bases lay in between. CDR3 bases: TGTGCCAGCAGCAGTGTGGCGGGGATAGGTCAGTTCTTC. It is translated as CASSSVAGIGQFF.